This TCR beta chain was sequenced for a study of tumor and adjacent non-tumor tissue in lung cancer. This clonotype was picked up many times. Three rounds of nested PCR, following a modified ARM-PCR protocol, produced the TCRbeta library. TCRdb ran MiXCR on the multiplex PCR reads and lists one entry per CDR3 protein. The data hold 75,000 to 100,000 distinct CDR3 sequences, with just over 65% observed a single time. V lost 5 bases to trimming and J lost 4 bases; unmatched junction nucleotides: 10. The CDR3 runs to 15 residues. CDR1 is SEHNR, CDR2 FQNEAQ, per germline (reference sequence). RNA was extracted from bulk tissue without any cell sorting.

The TCR originated in a man aged 55 to 70 with non-small cell lung cancer. The sample was lung tumor tissue. This chain links TRBV7-9 with TRBJ2-7; TRBD1 matches 8 bases. The CDR3 nucleotides read TGTGCCAGCAGCCCAGGGACAGGATTCAAGTACGAGCAGTACTTC. Its protein is CASSPGTGFKYEQYF.